The clone carrying this T cell receptor beta chain was picked up one time. Data came from immunoSEQ multiplex PCR; TCRdb stores just in-frame clones and leaves some out. The data contain some 70,000 clones, less than 80% of them singletons. This entry is derived from a study of radiotherapy plus CTLA-4 blockade in lung cancer. The trim removed 1 base at V and 6 bases at J, leaving 6 bases unmatched. The CDR3 extends over 15 amino acids. Germline CDR1 is LGHNA and CDR2 is YSLEER. The chain has TRBV4-3 and TRBJ1-1, with TRBD1 matching over 9 bases. The material sequenced was peripheral blood, taken from a patient treated with radiotherapy plus ipilimumab. The TCR comes from a human donor with non-small cell lung cancer who had a complete response to radiotherapy plus ipilimumab. The CDR3, as DNA: TGCGCCAGCAGCCAAGGGGACAGGGCGGCCCCTGAAGCTTTCTTT. Its translation: CASSQGDRAAPEAFF.